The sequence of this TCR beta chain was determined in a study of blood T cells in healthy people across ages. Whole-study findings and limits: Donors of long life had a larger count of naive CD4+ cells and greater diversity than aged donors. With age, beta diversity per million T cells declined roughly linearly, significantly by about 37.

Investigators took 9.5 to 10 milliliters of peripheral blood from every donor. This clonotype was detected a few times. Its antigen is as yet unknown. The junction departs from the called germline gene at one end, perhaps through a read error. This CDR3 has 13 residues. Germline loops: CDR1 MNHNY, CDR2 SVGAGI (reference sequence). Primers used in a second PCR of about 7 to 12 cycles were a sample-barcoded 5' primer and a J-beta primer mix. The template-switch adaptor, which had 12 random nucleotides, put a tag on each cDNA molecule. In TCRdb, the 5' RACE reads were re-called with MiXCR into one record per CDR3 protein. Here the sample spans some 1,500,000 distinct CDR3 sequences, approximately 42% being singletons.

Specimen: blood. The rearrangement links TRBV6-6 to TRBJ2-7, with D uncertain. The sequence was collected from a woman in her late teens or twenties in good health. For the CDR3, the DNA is TGTGCCAGCAGTGACTCGAACCCTCCCGAGCAGTACTTC. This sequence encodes CASSDSNPPEQYF.